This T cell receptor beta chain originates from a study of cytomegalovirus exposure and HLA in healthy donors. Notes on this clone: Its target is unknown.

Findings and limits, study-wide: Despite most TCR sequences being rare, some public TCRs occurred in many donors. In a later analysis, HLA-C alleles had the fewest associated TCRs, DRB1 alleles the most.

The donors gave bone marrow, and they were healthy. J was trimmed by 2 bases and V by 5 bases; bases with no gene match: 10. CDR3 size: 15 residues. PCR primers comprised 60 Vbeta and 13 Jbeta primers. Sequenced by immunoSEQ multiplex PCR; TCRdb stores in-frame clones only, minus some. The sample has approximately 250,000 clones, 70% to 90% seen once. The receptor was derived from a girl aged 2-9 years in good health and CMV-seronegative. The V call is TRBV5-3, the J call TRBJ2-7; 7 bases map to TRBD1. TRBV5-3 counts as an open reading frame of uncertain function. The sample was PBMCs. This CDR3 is CARSATGTAPYEQYF. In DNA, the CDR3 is TGTGCCAGAAGTGCGACCGGGACAGCCCCCTACGAGCAGTACTTC.